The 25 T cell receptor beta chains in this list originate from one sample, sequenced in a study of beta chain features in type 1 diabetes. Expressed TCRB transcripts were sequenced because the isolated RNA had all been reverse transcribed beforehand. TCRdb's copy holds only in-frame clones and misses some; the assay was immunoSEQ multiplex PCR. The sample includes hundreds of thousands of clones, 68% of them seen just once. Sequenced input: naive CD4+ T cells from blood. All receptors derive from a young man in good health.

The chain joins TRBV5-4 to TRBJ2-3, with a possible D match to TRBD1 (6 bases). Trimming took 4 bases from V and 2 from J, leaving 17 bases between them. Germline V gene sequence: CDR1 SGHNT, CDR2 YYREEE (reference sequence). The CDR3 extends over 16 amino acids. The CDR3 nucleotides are TGTGCCAGCAGCCGGTGGACAGTTGGGGCCACAGATACGCAGTATTTT. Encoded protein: CASSRWTVGATDTQYF. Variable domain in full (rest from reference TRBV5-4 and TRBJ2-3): ETGVTQSPTHLIKTRGQQVTLRCSSQSGHNTVSWYQQALGQGPQFIFQYYREEENGRGNFPPRFSGLQFPNYSSELNVNALELDDSALYLCASSRWTVGATDTQYFGPGTRLTVL.

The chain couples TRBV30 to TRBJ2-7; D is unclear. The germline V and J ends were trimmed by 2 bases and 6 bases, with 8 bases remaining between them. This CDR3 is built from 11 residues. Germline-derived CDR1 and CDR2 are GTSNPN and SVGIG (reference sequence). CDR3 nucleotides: TGTGCCTGGAGTTTGAAGGGCGAGCAGTACTTC. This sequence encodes CAWSLKGEQYF.

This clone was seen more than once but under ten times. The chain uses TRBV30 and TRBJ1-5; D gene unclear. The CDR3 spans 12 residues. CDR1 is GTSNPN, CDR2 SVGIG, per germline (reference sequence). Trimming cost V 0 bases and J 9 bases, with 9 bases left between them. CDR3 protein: CAWSVSQRPQHF. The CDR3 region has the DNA TGTGCCTGGAGTGTCAGCCAAAGGCCCCAGCATTTT. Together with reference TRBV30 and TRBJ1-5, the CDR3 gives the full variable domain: SQTIHQWPATLVQPVGSPLSLECTVEGTSNPNLYWYRQAAGRGLQLLFYSVGIGQISSEVPQNLSASRPQDRQFILSSKKLLLSDSGFYLCAWSVSQRPQHFGDGTRLSIL.

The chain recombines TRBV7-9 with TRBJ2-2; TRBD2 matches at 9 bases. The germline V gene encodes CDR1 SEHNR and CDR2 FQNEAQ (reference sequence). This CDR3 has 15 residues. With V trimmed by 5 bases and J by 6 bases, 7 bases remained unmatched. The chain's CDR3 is CASSPMTSGSGELFF. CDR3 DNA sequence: TGTGCCAGCAGCCCCATGACTAGCGGTTCCGGGGAGCTGTTTTTT.

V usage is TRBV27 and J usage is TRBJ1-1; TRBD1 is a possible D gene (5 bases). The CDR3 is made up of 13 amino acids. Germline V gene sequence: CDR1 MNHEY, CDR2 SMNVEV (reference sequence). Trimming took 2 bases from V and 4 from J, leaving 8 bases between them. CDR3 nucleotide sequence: TGTGCCAGCAGTTTACAGGGTTTCACTGAAGCTTTCTTT. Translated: CASSLQGFTEAFF.

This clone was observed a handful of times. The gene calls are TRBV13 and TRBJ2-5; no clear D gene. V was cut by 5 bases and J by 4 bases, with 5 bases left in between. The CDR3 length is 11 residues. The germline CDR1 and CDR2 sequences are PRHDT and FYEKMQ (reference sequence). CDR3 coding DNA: TGTGCCAGCAGCGCCCGAGAGACCCAGTACTTC. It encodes CASSARETQYF.

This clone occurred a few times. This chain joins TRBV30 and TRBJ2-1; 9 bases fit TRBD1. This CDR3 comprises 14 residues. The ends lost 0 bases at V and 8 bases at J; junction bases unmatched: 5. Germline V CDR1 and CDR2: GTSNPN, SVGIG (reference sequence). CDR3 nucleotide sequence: TGTGCCTGGAGTGTCGGGACAGGGTATTATGAGCAGTTCTTC. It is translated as CAWSVGTGYYEQFF.

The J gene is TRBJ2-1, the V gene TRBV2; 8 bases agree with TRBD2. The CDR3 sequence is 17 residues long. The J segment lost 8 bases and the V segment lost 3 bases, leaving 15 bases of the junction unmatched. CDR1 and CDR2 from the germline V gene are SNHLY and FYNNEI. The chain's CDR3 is CASSDVKLAGNVDEQFF. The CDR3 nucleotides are TGTGCCAGCAGTGATGTAAAGCTAGCGGGCAACGTGGATGAGCAGTTCTTC. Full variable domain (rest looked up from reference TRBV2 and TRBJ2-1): EPEVTQTPSHQVTQMGQEVILRCVPISNHLYFYWYRQILGQKVEFLVSFYNNEISEKSEIFDDQFSVERPDGSNFTLKIRSTKLEDSAMYFCASSDVKLAGNVDEQFFGPGTRLTVL.

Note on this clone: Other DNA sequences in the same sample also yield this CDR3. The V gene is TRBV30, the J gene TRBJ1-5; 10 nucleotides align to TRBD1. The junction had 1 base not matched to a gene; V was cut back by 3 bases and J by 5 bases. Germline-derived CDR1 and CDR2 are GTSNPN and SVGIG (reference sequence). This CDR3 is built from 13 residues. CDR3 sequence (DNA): TGTGCCTGGAGCGGACAGGGGGATCAGCCCCAGCATTTT. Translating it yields CAWSGQGDQPQHF. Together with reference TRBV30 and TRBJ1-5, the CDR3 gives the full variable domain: SQTIHQWPATLVQPVGSPLSLECTVEGTSNPNLYWYRQAAGRGLQLLFYSVGIGQISSEVPQNLSASRPQDRQFILSSKKLLLSDSGFYLCAWSGQGDQPQHFGDGTRLSIL.

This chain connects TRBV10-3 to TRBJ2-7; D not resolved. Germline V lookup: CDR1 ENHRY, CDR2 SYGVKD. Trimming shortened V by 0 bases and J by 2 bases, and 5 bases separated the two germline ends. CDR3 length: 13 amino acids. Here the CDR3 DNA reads TGTGCCATCAGTGAGTCTACTCCCTACGAGCAGTACTTC. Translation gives CAISESTPYEQYF.

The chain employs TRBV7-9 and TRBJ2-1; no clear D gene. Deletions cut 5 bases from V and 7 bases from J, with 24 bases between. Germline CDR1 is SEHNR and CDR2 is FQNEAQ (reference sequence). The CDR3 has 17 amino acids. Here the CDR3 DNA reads TGTGCCAGCAGCCCCTTTGGTCAGCTACCCCGGGCAAATGAGCAGTTCTTC. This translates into CASSPFGQLPRANEQFF.

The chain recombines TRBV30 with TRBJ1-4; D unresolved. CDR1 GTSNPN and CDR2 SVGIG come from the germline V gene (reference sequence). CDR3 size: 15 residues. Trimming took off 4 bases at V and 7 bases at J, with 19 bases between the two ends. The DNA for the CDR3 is TGTGCCTGGACCGCGGGAAACTCAAATTTTGAAAAACTGTTTTTT. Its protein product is CAWTAGNSNFEKLFF.

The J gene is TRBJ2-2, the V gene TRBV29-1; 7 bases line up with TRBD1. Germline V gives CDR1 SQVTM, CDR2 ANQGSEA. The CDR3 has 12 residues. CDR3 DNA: TGCAGTGCTGACAGGGATGCCGGGGAGCTGTTTTTT. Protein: CSADRDAGELFF.

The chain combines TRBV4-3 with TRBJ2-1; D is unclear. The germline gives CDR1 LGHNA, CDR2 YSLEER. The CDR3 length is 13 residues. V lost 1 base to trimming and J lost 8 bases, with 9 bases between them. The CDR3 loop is CASSQASWDEQFF. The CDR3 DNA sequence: TGCGCCAGCAGCCAAGCCTCCTGGGATGAGCAGTTCTTC.

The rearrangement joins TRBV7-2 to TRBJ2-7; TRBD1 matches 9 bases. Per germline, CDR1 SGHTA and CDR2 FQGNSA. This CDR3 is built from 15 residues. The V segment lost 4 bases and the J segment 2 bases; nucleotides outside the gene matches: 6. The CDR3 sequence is CASSSDRGFTYEQYF. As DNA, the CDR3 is TGTGCCAGCAGCTCGGACAGGGGCTTCACCTACGAGCAGTACTTC.

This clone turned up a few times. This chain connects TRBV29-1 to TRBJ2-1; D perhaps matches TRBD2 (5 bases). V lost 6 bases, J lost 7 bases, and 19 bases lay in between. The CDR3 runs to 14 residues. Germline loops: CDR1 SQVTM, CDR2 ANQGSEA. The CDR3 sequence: CSVGERLAVNEQFF. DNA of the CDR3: TGCAGCGTGGGCGAACGGCTAGCAGTGAATGAGCAGTTCTTC.

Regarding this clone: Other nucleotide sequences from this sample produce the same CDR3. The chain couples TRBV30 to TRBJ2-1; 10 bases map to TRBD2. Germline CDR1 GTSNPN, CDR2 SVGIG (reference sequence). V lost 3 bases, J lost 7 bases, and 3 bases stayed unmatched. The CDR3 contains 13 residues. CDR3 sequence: CAWRLAGVNEQFF. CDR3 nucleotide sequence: TGTGCCTGGAGGCTAGCGGGAGTGAATGAGCAGTTCTTC.

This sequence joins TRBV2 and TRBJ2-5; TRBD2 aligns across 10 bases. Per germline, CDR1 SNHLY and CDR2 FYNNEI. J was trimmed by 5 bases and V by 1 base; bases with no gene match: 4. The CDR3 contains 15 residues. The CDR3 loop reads CASSEEGTSVETQYF. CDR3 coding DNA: TGTGCCAGCAGTGAAGAGGGGACTAGCGTGGAGACCCAGTACTTC.

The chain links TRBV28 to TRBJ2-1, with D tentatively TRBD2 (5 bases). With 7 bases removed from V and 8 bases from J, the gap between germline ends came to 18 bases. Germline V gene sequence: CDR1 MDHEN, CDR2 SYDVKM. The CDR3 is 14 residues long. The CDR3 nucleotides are TGTGCCAGCACCATGGGGAGATTTGGCTATGAGCAGTTCTTC. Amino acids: CASTMGRFGYEQFF.

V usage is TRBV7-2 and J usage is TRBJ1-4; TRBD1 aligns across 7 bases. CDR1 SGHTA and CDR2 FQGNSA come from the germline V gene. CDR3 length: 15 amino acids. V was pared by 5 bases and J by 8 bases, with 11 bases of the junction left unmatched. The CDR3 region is CASSPQTGTGEKLFF. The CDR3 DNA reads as TGTGCCAGCAGCCCGCAGACAGGGACGGGGGAAAAACTGTTTTTT.

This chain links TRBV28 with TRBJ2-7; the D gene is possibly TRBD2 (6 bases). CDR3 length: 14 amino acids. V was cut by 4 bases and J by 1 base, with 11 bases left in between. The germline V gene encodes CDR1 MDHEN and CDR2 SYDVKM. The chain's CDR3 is CASSSGGNSYEQYF. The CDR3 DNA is TGTGCCAGCAGTTCAGGAGGGAATTCCTACGAGCAGTACTTC.

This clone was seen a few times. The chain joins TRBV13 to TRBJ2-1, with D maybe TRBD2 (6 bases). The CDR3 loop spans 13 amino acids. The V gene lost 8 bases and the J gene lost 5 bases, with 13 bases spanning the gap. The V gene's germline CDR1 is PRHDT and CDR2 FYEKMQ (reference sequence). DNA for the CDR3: TGTGCCAGCCAGGTACCTAGCGACAATGAGCAGTTCTTC. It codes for CASQVPSDNEQFF. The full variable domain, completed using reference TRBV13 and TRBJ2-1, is AAGVIQSPRHLIKEKRETATLKCYPIPRHDTVYWYQQGPGQDPQFLISFYEKMQSDKGSIPDRFSAQQFSDYHSELNMSSLELGDSALYFCASQVPSDNEQFFGPGTRLTVL.

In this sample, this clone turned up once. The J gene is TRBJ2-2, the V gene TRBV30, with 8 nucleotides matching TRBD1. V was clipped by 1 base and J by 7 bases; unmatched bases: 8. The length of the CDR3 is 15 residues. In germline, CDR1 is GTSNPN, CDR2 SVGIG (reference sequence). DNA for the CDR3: TGTGCCTGGAGTGAACCGGACAGGGTTAACGGGGAGCTGTTTTTT. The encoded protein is CAWSEPDRVNGELFF.

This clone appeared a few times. DNA of the CDR3: TGCGCCAGCAGCTTTACCAGCTCTGGGGCCAACGTCCTGACTTTC. Translated, it gives CASSFTSSGANVLTF. The rearrangement links TRBV5-1 to TRBJ2-6; the D is unclear. CDR1 and CDR2 (germline): SGHRS, YFSETQ. The length of the CDR3 is 15 residues. Trimming left V 2 bases short and J 0 bases short, with 6 bases between.

The CDR3 DNA reads TGTGCCACTAGAAGTGGGGGATCGGGAGAGACCCAGTACTTC. The encoded protein is CATRSGGSGETQYF. The rearrangement uses TRBV5-6 and TRBJ2-5, with D tentatively TRBD1 or TRBD2 (5 bases each). Germline-derived CDR1 and CDR2 are SGHDT and YYEEEE. V gave up 9 bases and J gave up 4 bases, with 19 bases separating them. The CDR3 extends over 14 amino acids. Full variable domain (missing parts from reference TRBV5-6 and TRBJ2-5): DAGVTQSPTHLIKTRGQQVTLRCSPKSGHDTVSWYQQALGQGPQFIFQYYEEEERQRGNFPDRFSGHQFPNYSSELNVNALLLGDSALYLCATRSGGSGETQYFGPGTRLLVL.